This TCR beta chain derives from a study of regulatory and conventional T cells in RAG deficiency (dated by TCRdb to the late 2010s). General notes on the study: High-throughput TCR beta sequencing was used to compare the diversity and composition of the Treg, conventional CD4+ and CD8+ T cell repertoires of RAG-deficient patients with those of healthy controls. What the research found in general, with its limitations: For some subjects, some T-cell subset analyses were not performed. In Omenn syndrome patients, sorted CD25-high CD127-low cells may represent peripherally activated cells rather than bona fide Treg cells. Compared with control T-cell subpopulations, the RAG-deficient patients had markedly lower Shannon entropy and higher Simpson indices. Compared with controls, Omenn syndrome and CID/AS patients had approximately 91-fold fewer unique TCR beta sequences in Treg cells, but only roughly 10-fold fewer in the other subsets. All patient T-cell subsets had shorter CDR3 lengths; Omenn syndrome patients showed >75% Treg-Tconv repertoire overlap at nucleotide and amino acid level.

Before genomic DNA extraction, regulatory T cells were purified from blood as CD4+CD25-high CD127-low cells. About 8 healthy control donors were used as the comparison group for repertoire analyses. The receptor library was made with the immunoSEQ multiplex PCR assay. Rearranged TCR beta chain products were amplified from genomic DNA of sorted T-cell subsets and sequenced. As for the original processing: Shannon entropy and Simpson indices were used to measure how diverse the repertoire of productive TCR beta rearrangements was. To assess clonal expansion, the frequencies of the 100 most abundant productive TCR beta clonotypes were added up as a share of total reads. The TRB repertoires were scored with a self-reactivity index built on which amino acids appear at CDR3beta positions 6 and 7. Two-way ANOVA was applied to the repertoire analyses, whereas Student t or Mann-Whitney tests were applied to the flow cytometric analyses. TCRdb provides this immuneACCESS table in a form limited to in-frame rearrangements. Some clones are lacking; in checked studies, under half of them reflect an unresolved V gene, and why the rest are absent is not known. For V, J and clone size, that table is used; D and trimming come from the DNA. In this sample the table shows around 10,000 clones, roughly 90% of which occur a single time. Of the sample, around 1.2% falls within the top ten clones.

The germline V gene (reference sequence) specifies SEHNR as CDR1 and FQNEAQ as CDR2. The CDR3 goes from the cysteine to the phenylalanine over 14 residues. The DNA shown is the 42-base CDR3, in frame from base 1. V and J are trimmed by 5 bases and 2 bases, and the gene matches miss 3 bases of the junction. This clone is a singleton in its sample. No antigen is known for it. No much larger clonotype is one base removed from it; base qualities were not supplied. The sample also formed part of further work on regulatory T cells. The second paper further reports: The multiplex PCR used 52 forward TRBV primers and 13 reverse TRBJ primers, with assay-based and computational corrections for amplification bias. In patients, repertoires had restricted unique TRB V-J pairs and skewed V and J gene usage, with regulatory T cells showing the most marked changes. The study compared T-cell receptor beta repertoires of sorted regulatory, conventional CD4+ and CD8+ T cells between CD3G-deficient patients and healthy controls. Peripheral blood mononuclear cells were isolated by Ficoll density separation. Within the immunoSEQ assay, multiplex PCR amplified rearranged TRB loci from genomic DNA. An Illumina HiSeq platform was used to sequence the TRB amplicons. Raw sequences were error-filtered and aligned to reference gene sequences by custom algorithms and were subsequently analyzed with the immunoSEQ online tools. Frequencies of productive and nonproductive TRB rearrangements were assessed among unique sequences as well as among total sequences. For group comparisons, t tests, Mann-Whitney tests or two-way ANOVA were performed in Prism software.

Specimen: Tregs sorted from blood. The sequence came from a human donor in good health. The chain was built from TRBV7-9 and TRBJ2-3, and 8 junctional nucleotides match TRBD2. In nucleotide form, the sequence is TGTGCCAGCAGCCCCGGACTAGCCACAGATACGCAGTATTTT. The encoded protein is CASSPGLATDTQYF.